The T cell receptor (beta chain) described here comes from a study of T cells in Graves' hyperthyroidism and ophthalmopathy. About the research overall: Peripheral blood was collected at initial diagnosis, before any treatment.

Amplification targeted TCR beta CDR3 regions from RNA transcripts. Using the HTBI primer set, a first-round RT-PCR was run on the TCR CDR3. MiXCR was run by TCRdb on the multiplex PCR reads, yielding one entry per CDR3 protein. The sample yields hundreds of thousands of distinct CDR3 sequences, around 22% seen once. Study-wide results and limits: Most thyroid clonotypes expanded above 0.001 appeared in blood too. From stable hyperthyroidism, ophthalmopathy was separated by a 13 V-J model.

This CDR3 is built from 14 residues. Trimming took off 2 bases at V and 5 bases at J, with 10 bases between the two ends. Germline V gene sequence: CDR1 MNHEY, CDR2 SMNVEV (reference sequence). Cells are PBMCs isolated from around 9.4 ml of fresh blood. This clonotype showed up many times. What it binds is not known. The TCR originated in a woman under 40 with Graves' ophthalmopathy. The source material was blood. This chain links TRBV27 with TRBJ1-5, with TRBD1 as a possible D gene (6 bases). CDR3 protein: CASSLRGNDQPQHF. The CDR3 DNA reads TGTGCCAGCAGTTTAAGGGGGAACGATCAGCCCCAGCATTTT.